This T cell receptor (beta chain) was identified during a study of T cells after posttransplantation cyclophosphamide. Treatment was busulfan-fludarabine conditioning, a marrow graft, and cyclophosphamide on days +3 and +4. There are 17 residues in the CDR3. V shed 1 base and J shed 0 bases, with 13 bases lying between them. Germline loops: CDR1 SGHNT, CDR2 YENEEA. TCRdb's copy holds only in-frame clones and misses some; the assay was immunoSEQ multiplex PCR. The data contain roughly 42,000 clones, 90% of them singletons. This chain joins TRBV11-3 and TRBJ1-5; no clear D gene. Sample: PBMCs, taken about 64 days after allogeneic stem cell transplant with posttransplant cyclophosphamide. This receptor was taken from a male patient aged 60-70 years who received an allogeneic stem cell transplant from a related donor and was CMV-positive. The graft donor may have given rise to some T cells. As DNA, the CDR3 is TGTGCCAGCAGCTTAGGCGACAACCATTATAGCAATCAGCCCCAGCATTTT. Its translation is CASSLGDNHYSNQPQHF.